This entry is about one T cell receptor beta chain. Diagnoses were established using clinical symptoms, serum thyroxine and TRAb, thyroid ultrasound and orbital computed tomography. Researchers took RNA transcripts and amplified the TCR beta CDR3 regions from them. HTBI primers drove first-round RT-PCR of the TCR CDR3. One entry per CDR3 protein, called by TCRdb with MiXCR from the multiplex PCR reads. There are about 520,000 distinct CDR3 sequences in the sample; around 22% occur only once, and 11% lies in the top ten. These data come from a study of T cells in Graves' hyperthyroidism and ophthalmopathy. Trimming removed 4 bases at V and 14 bases at J, with 15 bases between. There are 12 residues in the CDR3.

V is TRBV12-3 or TRBV12-4 and J is TRBJ1-5; D call uncertain. This clonotype was sampled from a woman aged 25 to 39 with Graves' ophthalmopathy. Sequencing was done on a sample of blood. The CDR3 loop reads CASSSVAGGEHF. The CDR3 DNA reads TGTGCCAGCAGTTCAGTGGCAGGCGGAGAGCATTTT.